This T cell receptor beta chain was observed in a study of OX40 agonist ivuxolimab in advanced cancers. This clone appeared a few times. The table came from immunoSEQ multiplex PCR; TCRdb's copy has only in-frame clones and leaves some out. The table lists 30,000 to 45,000 clones, about 90% of them singletons. V lost 5 bases to trimming and J lost 5 bases, with 16 bases between them. Germline CDR1 reads SEHNR; CDR2 reads FQNEAQ (reference sequence). The length of the CDR3 is 15 residues. The rearrangement joins TRBV7-9 to TRBJ1-5; D unresolved. This TCR was recovered from an adult with an advanced solid tumor such as melanoma, head and neck, liver or kidney cancer. The sample here was CD4+ or CD8+ T cells sorted from blood, taken in a trial of the OX40 agonist ivuxolimab. The CDR3 nucleotides read TGTGCCAGCAGCCCCTTCTCGGAATTAGATCAGCCCCAGCATTTT. Amino acid sequence: CASSPFSELDQPQHF.